This TCR beta chain was sequenced for a study of blood T cell repertoires in COVID-19. Study-wide context: Sites across the United States, Italy and Spain contributed samples from acute and convalescent COVID-19. From T cells, B-cell-depleted T cells, or PBMCs came the material, which was cDNA or gDNA.

CDR3 size: 12 residues. CDR1 is SGHTA and CDR2 is FQGNSA in the germline V gene. The V and J ends lost 1 base and 9 bases respectively, with 7 bases between them. Per the authors' pipeline: Quantification of nucleated cells was approximated via reference gene primer amplification. TCRdb's copy holds only in-frame clones and misses some; the assay was immunoSEQ multiplex PCR. The DNA was the basis for D and trimming; V, J and clone size are from that table. Of 100,000 or so clones listed, over 80% are singletons. This clonotype originated in a man in his fifties or sixties with active COVID-19. This rearrangement joins TRBV7-2 to TRBJ2-1; D unresolved. Sequencing was carried out using peripheral blood. CDR3 region: CASSLVFGEQFF. DNA of the CDR3: TGTGCCAGCAGCTTAGTATTCGGTGAGCAGTTCTTC.